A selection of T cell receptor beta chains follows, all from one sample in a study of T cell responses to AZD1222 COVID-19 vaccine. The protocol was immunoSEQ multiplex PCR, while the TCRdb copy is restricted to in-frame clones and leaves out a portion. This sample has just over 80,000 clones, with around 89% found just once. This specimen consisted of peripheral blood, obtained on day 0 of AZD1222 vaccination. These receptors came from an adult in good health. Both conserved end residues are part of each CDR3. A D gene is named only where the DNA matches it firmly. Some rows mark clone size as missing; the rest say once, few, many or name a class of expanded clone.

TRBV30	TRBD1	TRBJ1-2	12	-	TGTGCCTGGAGCGCAGGGGGGTATGGCTACACCTTC	CAWSAGGYGYTF
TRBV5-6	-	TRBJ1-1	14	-	TGTGCCACGAAAGATAGGGGATACGGCACTGAAGCTTTCTTT	CATKDRGYGTEAFF
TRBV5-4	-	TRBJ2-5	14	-	TGTGCCAGCAGCTTTCGGGCAGAACAAGAGACCCAGTACTTC	CASSFRAEQETQYF
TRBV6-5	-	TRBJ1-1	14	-	TGTGCCAGCAGTCAGGACCCTGGGCGCACTGAAGCTTTCTTT	CASSQDPGRTEAFF
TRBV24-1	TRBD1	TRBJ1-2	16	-	TGTGCCACCAGTGGTGGGACAGGGCGGGGAGACTATGGCTACACCTTC	CATSGGTGRGDYGYTF
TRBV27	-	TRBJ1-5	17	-	TGTGCCAGCAGTAAAGACCAGGGGACGTATAGCAATCAGCCCCAGCATTTT	CASSKDQGTYSNQPQHF
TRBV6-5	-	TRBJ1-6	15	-	TGTGCCAGCACCTTACAGGGTTGGGGGAATTCACCCCTCCACTTT	CASTLQGWGNSPLHF
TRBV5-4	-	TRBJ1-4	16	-	TGTGCCAGCAGCCCTGCGGGTGTGCGTCCCGGAGAAAAACTGTTTTTT	CASSPAGVRPGEKLFF
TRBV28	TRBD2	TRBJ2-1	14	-	TGTGCCAGCAGTTTTAGCGGGGGGTACAATGAGCAGTTCTTC	CASSFSGGYNEQFF
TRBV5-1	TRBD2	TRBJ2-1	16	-	TGCGCCAGCAGCCCGGGTGTTTCTAGCGGGGGCAATGAGCAGTTCTTC	CASSPGVSSGGNEQFF
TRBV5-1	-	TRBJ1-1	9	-	TGCGCCAGCAGCCACAAAGCTTTCTTT	CASSHKAFF
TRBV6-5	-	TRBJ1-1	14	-	TGTGCCACCCCCCCTTCTACACGGAACACTGAAGCTTTCTTT	CATPPSTRNTEAFF
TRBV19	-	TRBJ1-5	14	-	TGTGCCACAGGAGGGGCCCGGGACAATCAGCCCCAGCATTTT	CATGGARDNQPQHF
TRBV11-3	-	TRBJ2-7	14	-	TGTGCCAGCAGCCCGACTAGGTTGTACTACGAGCAGTACTTC	CASSPTRLYYEQYF
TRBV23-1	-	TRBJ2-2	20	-	TGCGCCAGCAGTCAATTTAGATGGAGGCAGGACACCGCGAACACCGGGGAGCTGTTTTTT	CASSQFRWRQDTANTGELFF
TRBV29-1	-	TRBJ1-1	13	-	TGCAGCGTTGAAACACAGACGAACACTGAAGCTTTCTTT	CSVETQTNTEAFF
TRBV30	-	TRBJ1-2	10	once	TGTGCCTGGGGACTATATGGCTACACCTTC	CAWGLYGYTF
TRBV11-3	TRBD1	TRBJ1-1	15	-	TGTGCCAGCAGCTACCGGACAGGGACGAACACTGAAGCTTTCTTT	CASSYRTGTNTEAFF
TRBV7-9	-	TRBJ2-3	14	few	TGTGCCAGCAGCTTATATCAGACCACAGATACGCAGTATTTT	CASSLYQTTDTQYF
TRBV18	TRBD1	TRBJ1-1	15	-	TGTGCCAGCTCACCGATGCCGACAGGGATCACTGAAGCTTTCTTT	CASSPMPTGITEAFF
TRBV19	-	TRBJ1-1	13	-	TGTGCCAGTAGTACCCGGGAGGTTTTGAGAGCTTTCTTT	CASSTREVLRAFF
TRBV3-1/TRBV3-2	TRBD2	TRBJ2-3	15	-	TGTGCCAGCAGCGGGACTACGTTGTTCACAGATACGCAGTATTTT	CASSGTTLFTDTQYF
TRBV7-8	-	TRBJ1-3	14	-	TGTGCCAGCAGCTCCTGGCAGGGGCGAAACACCATATATTTT	CASSSWQGRNTIYF
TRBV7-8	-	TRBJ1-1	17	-	TGTGCCAGCAGCTTAGCGCATGACCCCATCAAGAACACTGAAGCTTTCTTT	CASSLAHDPIKNTEAFF
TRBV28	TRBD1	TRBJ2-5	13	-	TGTGCCAGCAACTCGGGACAGCAAGAGACCCAGTACTTC	CASNSGQQETQYF